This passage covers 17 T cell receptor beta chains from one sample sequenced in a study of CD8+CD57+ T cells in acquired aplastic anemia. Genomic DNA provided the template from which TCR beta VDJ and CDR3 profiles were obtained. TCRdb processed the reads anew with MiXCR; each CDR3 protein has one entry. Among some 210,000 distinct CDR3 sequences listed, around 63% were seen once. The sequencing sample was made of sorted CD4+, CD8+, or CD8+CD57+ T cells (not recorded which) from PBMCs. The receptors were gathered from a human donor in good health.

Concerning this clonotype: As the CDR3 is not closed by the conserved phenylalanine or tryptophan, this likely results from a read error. The CDR3 protein is CASSYSGQASYGYTL. The DNA for the CDR3 is TGCGCCAGCAGTTACTCAGGACAGGCTTCCTATGGCTACACCCTC. This sequence joins TRBV6-6 and TRBJ1-2, with 7 bases matching TRBD1. CDR1 and CDR2 from the germline V gene are MNHNY and SVGAGI (reference sequence). CDR3 length equals 15 residues.

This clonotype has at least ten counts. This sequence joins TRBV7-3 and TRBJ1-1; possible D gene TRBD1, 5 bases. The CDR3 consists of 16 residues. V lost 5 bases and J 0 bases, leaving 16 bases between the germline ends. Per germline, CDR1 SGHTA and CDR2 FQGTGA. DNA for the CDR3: TGTGCCAGCAGCATACACTCGGGACCTTTGAACACTGAAGCTTTCTTT. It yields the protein CASSIHSGPLNTEAFF.

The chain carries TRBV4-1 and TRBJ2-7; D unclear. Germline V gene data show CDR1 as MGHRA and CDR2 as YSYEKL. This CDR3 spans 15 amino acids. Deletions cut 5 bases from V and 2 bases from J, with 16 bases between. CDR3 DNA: TGCGCCAGCAGCGAAACCTTTGACGTAACCTACGAGCAGTACTTC. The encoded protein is CASSETFDVTYEQYF.

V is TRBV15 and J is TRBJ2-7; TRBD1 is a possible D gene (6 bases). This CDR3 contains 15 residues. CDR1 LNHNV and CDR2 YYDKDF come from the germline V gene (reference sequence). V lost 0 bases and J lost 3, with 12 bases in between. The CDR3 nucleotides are TGTGCCACCAGCAGAGACAGGGGTGGGGGCTACGAGCAGTACTTC. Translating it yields CATSRDRGGGYEQYF. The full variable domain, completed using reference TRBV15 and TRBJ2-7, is DAMVIQNPRYQVTQFGKPVTLSCSQTLNHNVMYWYQQKSSQAPKLLFHYYDKDFNNEADTPDNFQSRRPNTSFCFLDIRSPGLGDTAMYLCATSRDRGGGYEQYFGPGTRLTVT.

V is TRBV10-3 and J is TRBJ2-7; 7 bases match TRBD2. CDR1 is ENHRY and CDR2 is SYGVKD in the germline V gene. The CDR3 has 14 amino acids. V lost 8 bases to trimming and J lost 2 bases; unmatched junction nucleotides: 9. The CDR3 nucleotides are TGTGCCATCGGTACGACGACTAGCACCTACGAGCAGTACTTC. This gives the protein CAIGTTTSTYEQYF.

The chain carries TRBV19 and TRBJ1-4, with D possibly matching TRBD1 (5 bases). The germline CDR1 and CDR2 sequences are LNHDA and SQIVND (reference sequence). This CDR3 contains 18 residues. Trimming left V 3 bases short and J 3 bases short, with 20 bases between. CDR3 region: CASSIGAEGPSANEKLFF. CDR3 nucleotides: TGTGCCAGTAGTATTGGGGCGGAGGGGCCGTCGGCTAATGAAAAACTGTTTTTT.

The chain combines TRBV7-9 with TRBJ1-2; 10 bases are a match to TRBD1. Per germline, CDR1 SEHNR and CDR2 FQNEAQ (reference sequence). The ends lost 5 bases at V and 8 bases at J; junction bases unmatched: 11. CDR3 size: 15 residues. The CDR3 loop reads CASSHPGQGLGGYTF. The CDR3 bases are TGTGCCAGCAGCCATCCGGGACAGGGGCTGGGAGGCTACACCTTC.

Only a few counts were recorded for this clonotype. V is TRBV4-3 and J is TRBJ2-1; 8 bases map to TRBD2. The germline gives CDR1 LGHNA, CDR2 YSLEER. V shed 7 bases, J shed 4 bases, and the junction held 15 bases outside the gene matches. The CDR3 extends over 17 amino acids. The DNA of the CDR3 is TGCGCCAGCATCCCCGAGAAGCGGGGGCCCTTGTACAATGAGCAGTTCTTC. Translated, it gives CASIPEKRGPLYNEQFF.

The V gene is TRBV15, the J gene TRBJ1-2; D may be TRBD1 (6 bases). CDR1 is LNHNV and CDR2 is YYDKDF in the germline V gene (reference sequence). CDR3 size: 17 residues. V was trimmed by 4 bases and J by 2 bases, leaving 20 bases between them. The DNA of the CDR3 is TGTGCCACCAGCAATCTTAGGGGGGCAGGGGTCAACTATGGCTACACCTTC. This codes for CATSNLRGAGVNYGYTF.

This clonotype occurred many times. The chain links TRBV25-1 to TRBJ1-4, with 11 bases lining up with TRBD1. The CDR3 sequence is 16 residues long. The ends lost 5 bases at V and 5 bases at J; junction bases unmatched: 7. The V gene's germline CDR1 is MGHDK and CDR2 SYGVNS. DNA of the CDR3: TGTGCCAGCAGTTTAAAGGGGGACAGGGGGAATGAAAAACTGTTTTTT. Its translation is CASSLKGDRGNEKLFF. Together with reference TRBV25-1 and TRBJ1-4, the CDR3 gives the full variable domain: EADIYQTPRYLVIGTGKKITLECSQTMGHDKMYWYQQDPGMELHLIHYSYGVNSTEKGDLSSESTVSRIRTEHFPLTLESARPSHTSQYLCASSLKGDRGNEKLFFGSGTQLSVL.

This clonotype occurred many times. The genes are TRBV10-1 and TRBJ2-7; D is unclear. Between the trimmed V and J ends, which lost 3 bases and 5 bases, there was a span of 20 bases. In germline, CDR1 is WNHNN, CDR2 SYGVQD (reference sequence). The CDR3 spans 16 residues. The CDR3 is CASSDWVGKGSHEQYF. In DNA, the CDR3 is TGCGCCAGCAGTGATTGGGTGGGAAAAGGTTCCCACGAGCAGTACTTC.

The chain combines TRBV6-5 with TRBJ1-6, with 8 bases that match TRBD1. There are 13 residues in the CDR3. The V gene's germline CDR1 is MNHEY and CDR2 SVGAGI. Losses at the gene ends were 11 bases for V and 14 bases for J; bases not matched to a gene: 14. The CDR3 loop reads CAAARDRSMSLHF. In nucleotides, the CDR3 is TGTGCCGCCGCCCGGGACAGGTCGATGTCCCTCCACTTT.

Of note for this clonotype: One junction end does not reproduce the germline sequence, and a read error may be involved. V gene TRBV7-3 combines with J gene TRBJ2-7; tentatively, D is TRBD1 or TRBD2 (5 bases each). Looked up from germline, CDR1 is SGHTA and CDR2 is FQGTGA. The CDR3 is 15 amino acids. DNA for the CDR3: TGTACCAGCAGCTTCACAGGCGAGAGGGTCTACGAGCAGTACTTC. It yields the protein CTSSFTGERVYEQYF.

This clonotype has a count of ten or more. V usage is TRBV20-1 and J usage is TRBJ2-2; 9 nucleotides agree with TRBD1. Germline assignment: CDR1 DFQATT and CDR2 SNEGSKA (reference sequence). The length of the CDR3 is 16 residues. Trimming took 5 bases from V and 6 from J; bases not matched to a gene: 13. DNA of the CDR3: TGCAGTGCTCAACTTGTGAGACAGGGGGACTCCGGGGAGCTGTTTTTT. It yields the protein CSAQLVRQGDSGELFF.

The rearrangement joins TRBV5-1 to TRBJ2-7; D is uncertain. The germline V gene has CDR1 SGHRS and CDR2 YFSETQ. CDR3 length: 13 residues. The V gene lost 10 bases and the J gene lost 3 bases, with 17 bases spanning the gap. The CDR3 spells CASNRPHHYEQYF. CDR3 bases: TGCGCCTCCAATCGGCCACATCACTACGAGCAGTACTTC.

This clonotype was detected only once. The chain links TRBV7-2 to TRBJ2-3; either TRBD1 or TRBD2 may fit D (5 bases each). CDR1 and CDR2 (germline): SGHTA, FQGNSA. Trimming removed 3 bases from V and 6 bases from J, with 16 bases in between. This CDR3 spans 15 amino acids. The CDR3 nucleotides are TGTGCCAGCAGCTTGTCGGGACCTCAACGGGATACGCAGTATTTT. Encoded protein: CASSLSGPQRDTQYF.

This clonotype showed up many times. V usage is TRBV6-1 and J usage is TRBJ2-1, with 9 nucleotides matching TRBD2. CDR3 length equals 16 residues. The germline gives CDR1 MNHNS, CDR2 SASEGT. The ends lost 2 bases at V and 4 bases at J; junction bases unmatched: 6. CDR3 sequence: CASSESSGGLYNEQFF. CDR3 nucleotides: TGTGCCAGCAGTGAATCCAGCGGGGGGCTATACAATGAGCAGTTCTTC.